Below are 24 T cell receptor beta chains sequenced from a single sample in a study of blood T cell repertoires in COVID-19. Produced via immunoSEQ multiplex PCR; TCRdb's table is partial and in-frame only. The top ten clones hold about an eighth of a sample with approximately 11,000 clones, 70% to 90% of them seen once. Sequenced material: peripheral blood. The receptor set was obtained from a human donor in a cohort sampled during active COVID-19.

The chain has TRBV10-3 and TRBJ1-6; TRBD1 is a possible D gene (5 bases). The CDR3 sequence is 16 residues long. Germline V gene data show CDR1 as ENHRY and CDR2 as SYGVKD. V was pared by 2 bases and J by 9 bases, with 17 bases between. CDR3 amino acids: CAISEPRWGAGSPLHF. In DNA, the CDR3 is TGTGCCATCAGTGAGCCTCGGTGGGGCGCTGGTTCACCCCTCCACTTT.

The CDR3, as DNA: TGTGCCAGCAGCCACCTTCCGGGACAGGGTGAAACTGAAGCTTTCTTT. It translates to CASSHLPGQGETEAFF. The chain carries TRBV27 and TRBJ1-1, with 9 bases matching TRBD1. The CDR3 loop spans 16 amino acids. V was pared by 6 bases and J by 5 bases, with 13 bases of the junction left unmatched. Germline V lookup: CDR1 MNHEY, CDR2 SMNVEV (reference sequence).

This chain joins TRBV19 and TRBJ2-7; D possibly corresponds to TRBD1 (7 bases). The V gene lost 5 bases and the J gene lost 3 bases, with 11 bases spanning the gap. This CDR3 is 13 amino acids long. Germline loops: CDR1 LNHDA, CDR2 SQIVND (reference sequence). The CDR3 sequence is CASSVRDSYEQYF. The CDR3 coding sequence is TGTGCCAGTAGTGTGCGGGACAGCTACGAGCAGTACTTC.

The gene calls are TRBV7-7 and TRBJ2-5; D call uncertain. The CDR3 is 11 residues long. CDR1 is SSHAT, CDR2 FNYEAQ, per germline (reference sequence). Trimming removed 7 bases from V and 5 bases from J, with 8 bases in between. Here the CDR3 reads CASTNTETQYF. CDR3 nucleotide sequence: TGTGCCAGCACCAACACGGAGACCCAGTACTTC.

This chain joins TRBV11-2 and TRBJ2-3; 8 bases agree with TRBD1. The CDR3 sequence is 17 residues long. CDR1 and CDR2 from the germline V gene are SGHAT and FQNNGV. The trim removed 4 bases at V and 0 bases at J, leaving 9 bases unmatched. Here the CDR3 reads CASSSRSGQGSTDTQYF. For the CDR3, the DNA is TGTGCCAGCAGCTCCCGATCCGGACAGGGAAGCACAGATACGCAGTATTTT.

There are a few counts of this clone. The V call is TRBV2, the J call TRBJ2-5, with D uncertain. Germline assignment: CDR1 SNHLY and CDR2 FYNNEI. The CDR3 runs 12 residues. The V gene lost 5 bases and the J gene lost 4 bases, with 8 bases spanning the gap. CDR3 in DNA: TGTGCCAGCAGTTGGGCTCTAGAGACCCAGTACTTC. This sequence encodes CASSWALETQYF.

The chain combines TRBV5-4 with TRBJ2-7; TRBD2 is a possible D gene (7 bases). This CDR3 is 13 amino acids long. V dropped 2 bases and J dropped 4 bases, with 10 bases sitting between them. The germline CDR1 and CDR2 sequences are SGHNT and YYREEE (reference sequence). The CDR3 loop reads CASSFKGGYEQYF. In nucleotides, the CDR3 is TGTGCCAGCAGCTTTAAGGGGGGGTACGAGCAGTACTTC.

The V gene is TRBV19, the J gene TRBJ2-3; D perhaps matches TRBD2 (7 bases). The germline gives CDR1 LNHDA, CDR2 SQIVND (reference sequence). Trimming removed 4 bases from V and 1 base from J, with 18 bases in between. This CDR3 contains 17 residues. The CDR3 coding sequence is TGTGCCAGTAGTACTTCCTTAGGGGGGGCTGGCACAGATACGCAGTATTTT. It is translated as CASSTSLGGAGTDTQYF.

The V gene is TRBV30, the J gene TRBJ2-7, with D perhaps matching TRBD2 (5 bases). Trimming shortened V by 5 bases and J by 2 bases, and 13 bases separated the two germline ends. The CDR3 loop spans 13 amino acids. Germline loops: CDR1 GTSNPN, CDR2 SVGIG (reference sequence). CDR3 sequence: CAWCGPRAYEQYF. The DNA for the CDR3 is TGTGCCTGGTGCGGGCCCCGGGCCTACGAGCAGTACTTC.

This chain uses TRBV5-1 with TRBJ2-4; D is possibly TRBD1 (6 bases). The CDR3 runs to 13 residues. V lost 3 bases to trimming and J lost 4 bases, with 8 bases between them. Germline loops: CDR1 SGHRS, CDR2 YFSETQ. CDR3: CASSSGQKNIQYF. In DNA, the CDR3 is TGCGCCAGCAGCTCCGGACAGAAAAACATTCAGTACTTC.

J is TRBJ1-5 and V is TRBV5-4; the match to TRBD1 covers 10 bases. CDR3 length: 14 residues. With V trimmed by 0 bases and J by 6 bases, 0 bases remained unmatched. Germline values: CDR1 SGHNT, CDR2 YYREEE (reference sequence). The CDR3 region is CASSLGTGGQPQHF. DNA of the CDR3: TGTGCCAGCAGCTTGGGGACAGGGGGTCAGCCCCAGCATTTT.

The CDR3 region has the DNA TGTGCCAGCAGCCCTCACAGACTGAACACTGAAGCTTTCTTT. Protein product: CASSPHRLNTEAFF. The chain recombines TRBV27 with TRBJ1-1; the D is unclear. The CDR3 has 14 amino acids. Trimming took 6 bases from V and 0 from J, leaving 11 bases between them. The germline V gene has CDR1 MNHEY and CDR2 SMNVEV (reference sequence).

The chain recombines TRBV6-1 with TRBJ1-6; maybe TRBD1 (6 bases). The ends were cut back, 1 base at V and 9 bases at J, with 22 bases in the middle. The CDR3 is 18 residues long. Germline CDR1 reads MNHNS; CDR2 reads SASEGT. This chain's CDR3 is CASSEVYTGTVMASPLHF. CDR3 DNA sequence: TGTGCCAGCAGTGAAGTCTATACAGGGACCGTAATGGCTTCACCCCTCCACTTT.

The chain's CDR3 is CASSEGAGLGVVEQYF. CDR3 bases: TGTGCCAGCAGTGAAGGGGCGGGACTAGGCGTCGTGGAGCAGTACTTC. The V and J genes are TRBV6-1 and TRBJ2-7, with 8 nucleotides matching TRBD2. The junction had 12 bases not matched to a gene; V was cut back by 1 base and J by 7 bases. The V gene's germline CDR1 is MNHNS and CDR2 SASEGT. The CDR3 length is 16 residues.

V is TRBV19 and J is TRBJ2-3; TRBD2 is a possible D gene (6 bases). The CDR3 has 14 amino acids. Per the germline V gene, CDR1 is LNHDA and CDR2 is SQIVND (reference sequence). V was cut by 8 bases and J by 1 base, with 13 bases left in between. The CDR3: CASHLGGRTDTQYF. For the CDR3, the DNA is TGTGCCAGTCATCTCGGGGGACGCACAGATACGCAGTATTTT.

The CDR3 here is CASTFTGGDSYEQYF. CDR3 sequence (DNA): TGTGCCAGTACATTTACAGGGGGTGACTCCTACGAGCAGTACTTC. The chain joins TRBV19 to TRBJ2-7, with TRBD1 identical over 8 bases. The trim removed 7 bases at V and 0 bases at J, leaving 8 bases unmatched. CDR1 and CDR2 (germline): LNHDA, SQIVND (reference sequence). The CDR3 runs to 15 residues.

The V and J genes are TRBV6-6 and TRBJ1-2, with 8 bases aligning to TRBD1. The germline gives CDR1 MNHNY, CDR2 SVGAGI (reference sequence). V trimming: 6 bases; J trimming: 0 bases; junction bases outside the gene matches: 0. CDR3 size: 13 residues. CDR3 protein: CASRQGANYGYTF. The CDR3 DNA is TGTGCCAGCAGACAGGGGGCTAACTATGGCTACACCTTC.

The chain has TRBV28 and TRBJ2-2; 16 bases are shared with TRBD2. V lost 4 bases, J lost 4 bases, and 9 bases stayed unmatched. CDR1 MDHEN and CDR2 SYDVKM come from the germline V gene. This CDR3 is 19 amino acids long. This chain's CDR3 is CASSSWGLAGGSSTGELFF. The CDR3 DNA is TGTGCCAGCAGTTCTTGGGGACTAGCGGGAGGGTCCTCCACCGGGGAGCTGTTTTTT.

The rearrangement joins TRBV28 to TRBJ2-7; TRBD1 aligns across 8 bases. The CDR3 is 17 residues long. CDR1 MDHEN and CDR2 SYDVKM come from the germline V gene. After removal of 5 bases from V and 4 bases from J, the junction contained 16 bases not matched to a gene. The DNA for the CDR3 is TGTGCCAGCAGTCCCACCCCCGGGACAGGATTAGAATACGAGCAGTACTTC. Its protein product is CASSPTPGTGLEYEQYF. The full variable domain, with the rest looked up from reference TRBV28 and TRBJ2-7, is DVKVTQSSRYLVKRTGEKVFLECVQDMDHENMFWYRQDPGLGLRLIYFSYDVKMKEKGDIPEGYSVSREKKERFSLILESASTNQTSMYLCASSPTPGTGLEYEQYFGPGTRLTVT.

This chain uses TRBV19 with TRBJ2-6; weak D call: TRBD2 (5 bases). CDR3 length equals 16 residues. Between the trimmed V and J ends, which lost 2 bases and 2 bases, there was a span of 10 bases. Germline V gives CDR1 LNHDA, CDR2 SQIVND (reference sequence). Here the CDR3 DNA reads TGTGCCAGTAGTATATTTACCGGGACTGGGGCCAACGTCCTGACTTTC. This encodes CASSIFTGTGANVLTF.

This clone was recorded a few times. This chain joins TRBV11-3 and TRBJ2-3, with 11 bases fitting TRBD2. The germline V gene encodes CDR1 SGHNT and CDR2 YENEEA. Losses at the gene ends were 1 base for V and 4 bases for J; bases not matched to a gene: 7. The CDR3 has 17 amino acids. The CDR3 protein is CASSLGVAGGPADTQYF. The DNA for the CDR3 is TGTGCCAGCAGCTTAGGGGTAGCGGGAGGGCCAGCAGATACGCAGTATTTT.

This clone was detected a few times. The genes are TRBV5-4 and TRBJ1-2, with D perhaps matching TRBD1 (6 bases). Deletions cut 0 bases from V and 0 bases from J, with 9 bases between. This CDR3 is 15 amino acids long. Germline-derived CDR1 and CDR2 are SGHNT and YYREEE (reference sequence). The CDR3 coding sequence is TGTGCCAGCAGCTTGGGAGGGGGAGCTAACTATGGCTACACCTTC. Translated, it gives CASSLGGGANYGYTF.

This chain joins TRBV29-1 and TRBJ2-7; perhaps TRBD1 as D (7 bases). There are 15 residues in the CDR3. Trimming pared 0 bases from V and 1 base from J, leaving 13 bases between. Germline CDR1 SQVTM, CDR2 ANQGSEA. This CDR3 reads CSVEDGSGGSYEQYF. The CDR3 nucleotides read TGCAGCGTTGAAGACGGGTCAGGGGGGTCCTACGAGCAGTACTTC.

The chain has TRBV5-1 and TRBJ2-7; TRBD1 might be the D (5 bases). The V gene lost 4 bases and the J gene lost 3 bases, with 14 bases spanning the gap. CDR1 and CDR2 from the germline V gene are SGHRS and YFSETQ. The CDR3 covers 14 residues. The CDR3 loop is CASSAVKGVYEQYF. In DNA form, the CDR3 reads TGCGCCAGCAGCGCCGTTAAAGGGGTCTACGAGCAGTACTTC.